Following are 13 T cell receptor beta chains from one sample sequenced in a study of OX40 agonist ivuxolimab in advanced cancers. Clones were sequenced by immunoSEQ multiplex PCR, and TCRdb holds only the in-frame ones, with some missing. The table includes 85,000 to 100,000 clones, approximately 93% detected once. This sample comprised CD4+ or CD8+ T cells sorted from blood, obtained in a trial of the OX40 agonist ivuxolimab. The receptors here all came from an adult with an advanced solid tumor such as melanoma, head and neck, liver or kidney cancer.

The chain has TRBV7-2 and TRBJ2-1; the D call may be TRBD1 or TRBD2 (5 bases each). The CDR3 loop spans 15 amino acids. Trimming removed 3 bases from V and 3 bases from J, with 12 bases in between. Germline CDR1 and CDR2: SGHTA and FQGNSA. As DNA, the CDR3 is TGTGCCAGCAGCTTGGGACGGCCGATCTACAATGAGCAGTTCTTC. This translates into CASSLGRPIYNEQFF.

This clone was detected only a few times. An end of the junction does not agree with germline; a read error may underlie this. This chain joins TRBV30 and TRBJ1-2; D is possibly TRBD1 (5 bases). CDR3 length equals 11 residues. Germline lookup yields CDR1 GTSNPN and CDR2 SVGIG (reference sequence). CDR3 DNA sequence: TGTGCCTGGAGTTCCCCGGGACCGCACTCCTTC. It translates to CAWSSPGPHSF.

The V and J genes are TRBV15 and TRBJ1-5, with D tentatively TRBD1 (5 bases). Trimming pared 0 bases from V and 6 bases from J, leaving 12 bases between. The CDR3 extends over 15 amino acids. Germline CDR1 is LNHNV and CDR2 is YYDKDF (reference sequence). This CDR3 is CATSRDSGGFQPQHF. DNA of the CDR3: TGTGCCACCAGCAGAGATTCGGGGGGTTTTCAGCCCCAGCATTTT.

V usage is TRBV6-5 and J usage is TRBJ1-6; D is undetermined. The CDR3 sequence is 13 residues long. Trimming stripped 1 base from V and 6 bases from J, with 4 bases between. Germline V gene sequence: CDR1 MNHEY, CDR2 SVGAGI. Here the CDR3 reads CASSYWGNSPLHF. CDR3 in DNA: TGTGCCAGCAGTTACTGGGGTAATTCACCCCTCCACTTT.

V gene TRBV2 combines with J gene TRBJ1-1, with D possibly TRBD1 on 6 matching bases. The germline V gene has CDR1 SNHLY and CDR2 FYNNEI. V was cut by 6 bases and J by 3 bases, with 11 bases left in between. CDR3 length equals 13 residues. The CDR3 is CASRTGRHTEAFF. Here the CDR3 DNA reads TGTGCCAGCAGGACAGGAAGGCACACTGAAGCTTTCTTT.

The chain carries TRBV30 and TRBJ2-5, with D unclear. Trimming removed 2 bases from V and 4 bases from J, with 11 bases in between. The CDR3 has 13 residues. CDR1 is GTSNPN and CDR2 is SVGIG in the germline V gene (reference sequence). The CDR3 spells CAWSFRLSETQYF. CDR3 DNA sequence: TGTGCCTGGAGTTTTAGGTTGTCAGAGACCCAGTACTTC.

The chain links TRBV21-1 to TRBJ1-2. TRBV21-1 is a pseudogene. The CDR3 has 12 amino acids. This CDR3 reads CASSLPGPVFSF. The CDR3 DNA reads as TGTGCCAGCAGCCTACCGGGACCCGTTTTCTCCTTC.

This chain connects TRBV6-5 to TRBJ1-1; D uncertain. This CDR3 spans 12 amino acids. V was pared by 5 bases and J by 8 bases, with 12 bases between. CDR1 is MNHEY, CDR2 SVGAGI, per germline. CDR3 sequence: CASSNPMTEAFF. The CDR3 bases are TGTGCCAGCAGTAACCCGATGACAGAAGCTTTCTTT.

This clone was seen only a few times. The rearrangement joins TRBV5-4 to TRBJ2-7, with TRBD2 identical over 10 bases. The V segment lost 4 bases and the J segment 7 bases; nucleotides outside the gene matches: 8. The V gene's germline CDR1 is SGHNT and CDR2 YYREEE (reference sequence). CDR3 length equals 14 residues. The CDR3 protein is CASSISGRFGEQYV. In DNA, the CDR3 is TGTGCCAGCAGCATTAGCGGGAGGTTTGGGGAGCAGTACGTC.

The chain combines TRBV9 with TRBJ2-3; 13 bases line up with TRBD2. The trim removed 4 bases at V and 7 bases at J, leaving 6 bases unmatched. This CDR3 is 15 amino acids long. From germline, CDR1 is SGDLS and CDR2 YYNGEE. The CDR3 reads CASSFSGTSGNTQYF. CDR3 DNA: TGTGCCAGCAGCTTTTCCGGGACTAGCGGGAATACGCAGTATTTT.

This chain links TRBV5-1 with TRBJ2-3; 8 positions match TRBD2. The CDR3 runs 17 residues. CDR1 is SGHRS, CDR2 YFSETQ, per germline. V dropped 3 bases and J dropped 0; count of bases not matched to a gene: 9. CDR3 nucleotides: TGCGCCAGCAGCTCAATAGGAGCTAGCGGGAGCACAGATACGCAGTATTTT. This sequence encodes CASSSIGASGSTDTQYF.

The rearrangement links TRBV10-3 to TRBJ2-5, with TRBD1 matching over 7 bases. Germline V CDR1 and CDR2: ENHRY, SYGVKD. V shed 0 bases, J shed 4 bases, and the junction held 5 bases outside the gene matches. The CDR3 length is 15 residues. The CDR3 DNA sequence: TGTGCCATCAGTGAGTCGAAGGGACAGACAGAGACCCAGTACTTC. This sequence encodes CAISESKGQTETQYF.

The V gene is TRBV4-1, the J gene TRBJ1-1, with D hard to call. Germline loops: CDR1 MGHRA, CDR2 YSYEKL. The V gene lost 4 bases and the J gene lost 2 bases, with 8 bases spanning the gap. This CDR3 has 13 residues. The CDR3: CASSRAGNTEAFF. The CDR3 DNA reads as TGCGCCAGCAGCCGGGCAGGAAACACTGAAGCTTTCTTT.